Following are 32 T cell receptor beta chains from one sample sequenced in a study of blood T cell repertoires in COVID-19. Only in-frame clones appear in the TCRdb table, and some are missing; sequencing was by immunoSEQ multiplex PCR. The data show some 100,000 clones, roughly 86% seen once. Sequencing input: peripheral blood. The receptors come from a woman aged 60-70 years with acute or convalescent COVID-19.

The chain combines TRBV9 with TRBJ2-5; 12 bases are a match to TRBD2. This CDR3 comprises 15 residues. V dropped 4 bases and J dropped 5; count of bases not matched to a gene: 6. Germline assignment: CDR1 SGDLS and CDR2 YYNGEE. The CDR3 spells CASSPGTSGLETQYF. CDR3 nucleotide sequence: TGTGCCAGCAGCCCCGGGACTAGCGGGTTGGAGACCCAGTACTTC. Using reference TRBV9 and TRBJ2-5 for the parts outside the CDR3, the full variable domain is DSGVTQTPKHLITATGQRVTLRCSPRSGDLSVYWYQQSLDQGLQFLIQYYNGEERAKGNILERFSAQQFPDLHSELNLSSLELGDSALYFCASSPGTSGLETQYFGPGTRLLVL.

The J gene is TRBJ2-3, the V gene TRBV12-3 or TRBV12-4; D uncertain. The CDR3 consists of 11 residues. The V gene lost 5 bases and the J gene lost 7 bases, with 7 bases spanning the gap. CDR3 residues: CASSLPNTQYF. CDR3 bases: TGTGCCAGCAGTCTACCGAATACGCAGTATTTT.

This chain joins TRBV11-1 and TRBJ1-2; 7 bases are shared with TRBD1. J was trimmed by 7 bases and V by 6 bases; bases with no gene match: 8. This CDR3 region has 13 residues. Germline CDR1 SGHAT, CDR2 FQDESV (reference sequence). The CDR3 here is CASSRQGDGGYTF. CDR3 DNA sequence: TGTGCCAGCAGTCGTCAGGGGGACGGTGGCTACACCTTC.

The V gene is TRBV4-1, the J gene TRBJ2-1, with D uncertain. The CDR3 is made up of 13 amino acids. Germline values: CDR1 MGHRA, CDR2 YSYEKL. V was trimmed by 1 base and J by 9 bases, leaving 10 bases between them. Here the CDR3 reads CASSQAYVGEQFF. The CDR3 DNA is TGCGCCAGCAGCCAAGCTTACGTCGGTGAGCAGTTCTTC.

The gene calls are TRBV28 and TRBJ2-1; 10 bases map to TRBD2. Germline CDR1 and CDR2: MDHEN and SYDVKM. The CDR3 runs 16 residues. After removal of 1 base from V and 3 bases from J, the junction contained 3 bases not matched to a gene. CDR3 sequence (DNA): TGTGCCAGCAGTTTATCCGGACTAGCGGACTACAATGAGCAGTTCTTC. It codes for CASSLSGLADYNEQFF.

CDR3 in DNA: TGTGCCAGCAGGGCAGACGGGGGGTCGGGGCCCCAGCATTTT. Encoded protein: CASRADGGSGPQHF. The chain joins TRBV6-5 to TRBJ1-5, with TRBD1 as a possible D gene (5 bases). The CDR3 sequence is 14 residues long. Per germline, CDR1 MNHEY and CDR2 SVGAGI. Trimming removed 6 bases at V and 9 bases at J, with 18 bases between.

The chain carries TRBV6-5 and TRBJ2-7; 12 bases are a match to TRBD2. The CDR3 runs to 16 residues. CDR1 and CDR2 (germline): MNHEY, SVGAGI. The J segment lost 3 bases and the V segment lost 2 bases, leaving 5 bases of the junction unmatched. This CDR3 reads CASSYTSGLAGYEQYF. The CDR3 bases are TGTGCCAGCAGTTACACCTCGGGACTAGCGGGCTACGAGCAGTACTTC.

CDR3 sequence reads: CASSELTGGNTIYF. The CDR3 coding sequence is TGTGCCAGTAGTGAATTGACAGGGGGAAACACCATATATTTT. This chain uses TRBV19 with TRBJ1-3; 7 bases agree with TRBD1. Per germline, CDR1 LNHDA and CDR2 SQIVND (reference sequence). The CDR3 contains 14 residues. Losses at the gene ends were 5 bases for V and 4 bases for J; bases not matched to a gene: 5.

The chain is built from TRBV28 and TRBJ1-1; 8 positions agree with TRBD1. From germline, CDR1 is MDHEN and CDR2 SYDVKM. Trimming cost V 6 bases and J 0 bases; bases outside gene matches: 3. The CDR3 totals 14 residues. CDR3 protein: CASRAGGLNTEAFF. As DNA, the CDR3 is TGTGCCAGCAGGGCAGGGGGCCTGAACACTGAAGCTTTCTTT.

The V gene is TRBV6-6, the J gene TRBJ2-1, with a weak D call TRBD2 (6 bases). This CDR3 contains 16 residues. Trimming stripped 2 bases from V and 1 base from J, with 12 bases between. The germline CDR1 and CDR2 sequences are MNHNY and SVGAGI (reference sequence). CDR3 loop: CASSYRRSGSYNEQFF. CDR3 bases: TGTGCCAGCAGTTACCGTCGCAGCGGGTCCTACAATGAGCAGTTCTTC.

This clone has more than one count but fewer than ten. V usage is TRBV4-1 and J usage is TRBJ2-7; the match to TRBD2 covers 7 bases. CDR1 and CDR2 from the germline V gene are MGHRA and YSYEKL. The CDR3 totals 15 residues. The J segment lost 2 bases and the V segment lost 0 bases, leaving 4 bases of the junction unmatched. The CDR3 coding sequence is TGCGCCAGCAGCCAAGAGGCTAGCGGACCCTACGAGCAGTACTTC. Its protein is CASSQEASGPYEQYF.

V is TRBV13 and J is TRBJ2-1; the match to TRBD2 covers 12 bases. The J segment lost 9 bases and the V segment lost 3 bases, leaving 3 bases of the junction unmatched. Germline V gene sequence: CDR1 PRHDT, CDR2 FYEKMQ (reference sequence). The CDR3 is made up of 14 amino acids. The CDR3 here is CASSLGLAGGEQFF. CDR3 nucleotides: TGTGCCAGCAGCTTGGGACTAGCGGGTGGTGAGCAGTTCTTC.

This clone was detected only a few times. The chain recombines TRBV29-1 with TRBJ2-1, with 7 bases lining up with TRBD1. The length of the CDR3 is 14 residues. Trimming removed 4 bases from V and 5 bases from J; junction bases left unmatched: 8. In germline, CDR1 is SQVTM, CDR2 ANQGSEA. The CDR3 loop is CSVVGRGSHNEQFF. Written as DNA, the CDR3 is TGCAGCGTTGTGGGCAGGGGGTCCCACAATGAGCAGTTCTTC.

The chain links TRBV19 to TRBJ1-5, with 8 bases fitting TRBD1. V gave up 6 bases and J gave up 3 bases; unmatched junction bases: 7. Germline values: CDR1 LNHDA, CDR2 SQIVND (reference sequence). The CDR3 spans 15 residues. In DNA form, the CDR3 reads TGTGCCAGTAGATCCTCAGGGGGCCTCAATCAGCCCCAGCATTTT. It specifies CASRSSGGLNQPQHF. Based on the CDR3 plus reference TRBV19 and TRBJ1-5, the full variable domain is DGGITQSPKYLFRKEGQNVTLSCEQNLNHDAMYWYRQDPGQGLRLIYYSQIVNDFQKGDIAEGYSVSREKKESFPLTVTSAQKNPTAFYLCASRSSGGLNQPQHFGDGTRLSIL.

The V call is TRBV5-1, the J call TRBJ1-4, with D maybe TRBD1 (5 bases). This CDR3 has 14 amino acids. Per the germline V gene, CDR1 is SGHRS and CDR2 is YFSETQ. Trimming cost V 4 bases and J 7 bases, with 14 bases left between them. DNA for the CDR3: TGCGCCAGCAGCCAGGAAGGGGTTGCTGAAAAACTGTTTTTT. Translation gives CASSQEGVAEKLFF.

The table lists this clone with a count of one. V usage is TRBV3-1 (or the pseudogene TRBV3-2) and J usage is TRBJ2-2; D not certain. The CDR3 consists of 13 residues. V lost 4 bases and J lost 2, with 5 bases in between. Germline CDR1 LGHDT, CDR2 YNNKEL (reference sequence). CDR3 coding DNA: TGTGCCAGCAGCCGGGCTAACACCGGGGAGCTGTTTTTT. Amino acids: CASSRANTGELFF.

J is TRBJ2-7 and V is TRBV6-4, with 8 bases identical to TRBD1. Germline V gene lookup returns CDR1 MRHNA and CDR2 SNTAGT. V lost 6 bases, J lost 3 bases, and 10 bases stayed unmatched. CDR3 size: 15 residues. CDR3 amino acids: CASRHPETGDYEQYF. The CDR3 nucleotides read TGTGCCAGCAGACACCCGGAGACAGGGGACTACGAGCAGTACTTC.

The table lists this clone with a count of one. The chain joins TRBV7-6 to TRBJ2-3; D might be TRBD1 (6 bases). The CDR3 consists of 15 residues. Trimming removed 3 bases from V and 4 bases from J, with 14 bases in between. Germline V gene data show CDR1 as SGHVS and CDR2 as FNYEAQ. The CDR3 protein is CASSLHRDGADTQYF. Written as DNA, the CDR3 is TGTGCCAGCAGCTTGCACAGGGATGGAGCAGATACGCAGTATTTT.

The genes are TRBV19 and TRBJ1-2, with 9 bases that match TRBD1. This CDR3 is 16 amino acids long. V dropped 1 base and J dropped 1; count of bases not matched to a gene: 4. Per germline, CDR1 LNHDA and CDR2 SQIVND (reference sequence). CDR3 nucleotide sequence: TGTGCCAGTAGTATAGTTAGGGGACAGGGTAACTATGGCTACACCTTC. Protein product: CASSIVRGQGNYGYTF.

This chain uses TRBV11-2 with TRBJ1-5; TRBD1 might be the D (6 bases). CDR3 size: 17 residues. The ends were cut back, 1 base at V and 0 bases at J, with 13 bases in the middle. Germline-derived CDR1 and CDR2 are SGHAT and FQNNGV. The chain's CDR3 is CASSLVIGQYSNQPQHF. The CDR3 bases are TGTGCCAGCAGCTTAGTGATAGGACAGTATAGCAATCAGCCCCAGCATTTT.

The chain carries TRBV18 and TRBJ2-1, with 11 bases aligning to TRBD2. Germline trimming cut 7 bases from V and 7 bases from J; bases unmatched to any gene: 3. The CDR3 spans 13 residues. In germline, CDR1 is KGHSH, CDR2 LQKENI. The chain's CDR3 is CASCSGRVNEQFF. As DNA, the CDR3 is TGTGCCAGCTGTAGCGGGAGGGTGAATGAGCAGTTCTTC. Looking up the rest from reference TRBV18 and TRBJ2-1 gives the full variable domain: NAGVMQNPRHLVRRRGQEARLRCSPMKGHSHVYWYRQLPEEGLKFMVYLQKENIIDESGMPKERFSAEFPKEGPSILRIQQVVRGDSAAYFCASCSGRVNEQFFGPGTRLTVL.

The CDR3 here is CASSQEPSWSSYNEQFF. CDR3 bases: TGTGCCAGCAGCCAAGAGCCTAGCTGGAGCTCCTACAATGAGCAGTTCTTC. The V gene is TRBV3-1 (or the pseudogene TRBV3-2), the J gene TRBJ2-1; D might be TRBD2 (5 bases). The germline CDR1 and CDR2 sequences are LGHDT and YNNKEL (reference sequence). With 0 bases removed from V and 0 bases from J, the gap between germline ends came to 12 bases. This CDR3 has 17 amino acids.

V and J are TRBV9 and TRBJ1-6, with TRBD1 as a possible D gene (5 bases). The germline V gene has CDR1 SGDLS and CDR2 YYNGEE. CDR3 size: 15 residues. Trimming took off 3 bases at V and 9 bases at J, with 16 bases between the two ends. The CDR3 DNA follows: TGTGCCAGCAGCGAAACAGGCGTGGAAGGTTCACCCCTCCACTTT. Its translation: CASSETGVEGSPLHF.

The chain employs TRBV6-1 and TRBJ1-4, with D perhaps matching TRBD1 (5 bases). CDR1 and CDR2 (germline): MNHNS, SASEGT. The CDR3 has 15 amino acids. Trimming cost V 2 bases and J 3 bases, with 10 bases left between them. The CDR3 DNA sequence: TGTGCCAGCAGTGAACGGAGGGGCTCTAATGAAAAACTGTTTTTT. Protein product: CASSERRGSNEKLFF.

J is TRBJ2-3 and V is TRBV7-9, with 10 nucleotides matching TRBD1. CDR1 is SEHNR and CDR2 is FQNEAQ in the germline V gene (reference sequence). Unmatched junction bases numbered 6, after V lost 8 bases and J lost 4 bases. The CDR3 runs 14 residues. CDR3 sequence reads: CASGRDRGADTQYF. In DNA, the CDR3 is TGTGCCAGCGGCCGGGACAGGGGCGCAGATACGCAGTATTTT.

The rearrangement links TRBV5-4 to TRBJ2-2, with TRBD1 as a possible D gene (6 bases). Germline assignment: CDR1 SGHNT and CDR2 YYREEE (reference sequence). Trimming removed 3 bases at V and 6 bases at J, with 15 bases between. The CDR3 runs 15 residues. Here the CDR3 DNA reads TGTGCCAGCAGCTCAGACCAGGGGTCGGCCGGGGAGCTGTTTTTT. Translation: CASSSDQGSAGELFF. Filled out from reference TRBV5-4 and TRBJ2-2, the complete variable domain reads ETGVTQSPTHLIKTRGQQVTLRCSSQSGHNTVSWYQQALGQGPQFIFQYYREEENGRGNFPPRFSGLQFPNYSSELNVNALELDDSALYLCASSSDQGSAGELFFGEGSRLTVL.

This chain connects TRBV10-3 to TRBJ2-1; a weak D match, TRBD1 (6 bases). V was pared by 6 bases and J by 1 base, with 13 bases between. The CDR3 consists of 15 residues. The V gene's germline CDR1 is ENHRY and CDR2 SYGVKD. The chain's CDR3 is CAIRGAGGSYNEQFF. CDR3 in DNA: TGTGCCATCAGGGGGGCAGGCGGGTCCTACAATGAGCAGTTCTTC.

This rearrangement joins TRBV6-5 to TRBJ1-4; 8 nucleotides align to TRBD1. Germline assignment: CDR1 MNHEY and CDR2 SVGAGI. This CDR3 has 14 amino acids. Trimming took 4 bases from V and 8 from J; bases not matched to a gene: 6. CDR3 DNA sequence: TGTGCCAGCAGTTTAACAGGGGGTGAGGAAAAACTGTTTTTT. This codes for CASSLTGGEEKLFF.

The table lists this clone with a count of one. The chain couples TRBV18 to TRBJ2-2; 9 bases align to TRBD1. The CDR3 totals 15 residues. The germline V gene has CDR1 KGHSH and CDR2 LQKENI. J was trimmed by 4 bases and V by 2 bases; bases with no gene match: 2. The CDR3 region is CASSPGQGTTGELFF. CDR3 coding DNA: TGTGCCAGCTCACCAGGACAGGGGACCACCGGGGAGCTGTTTTTT.

The chain has TRBV2 and TRBJ1-1; no clear D. Per the germline V gene, CDR1 is SNHLY and CDR2 is FYNNEI. The CDR3 is made up of 15 amino acids. Trimming removed 0 bases from V and 3 bases from J, with 11 bases in between. In nucleotides, the CDR3 is TGTGCCAGCAGTGAAGCAATGGCGGGATACACTGAAGCTTTCTTT. Translating gives CASSEAMAGYTEAFF.

The chain combines TRBV30 with TRBJ2-7, with TRBD1 as a possible D gene (6 bases). The CDR3 consists of 16 residues. The V end was cut by 0 bases, the J end by 0 bases, with 15 bases between. Germline lookup yields CDR1 GTSNPN and CDR2 SVGIG (reference sequence). The CDR3 protein is CAWSVQGSAASYEQYV. CDR3 nucleotide sequence: TGTGCCTGGAGTGTACAGGGAAGCGCCGCCTCCTACGAGCAGTACGTC.

This clone showed up just a few times. This chain connects TRBV11-3 to TRBJ2-1, with unresolved D. Germline V lookup: CDR1 SGHNT, CDR2 YENEEA. The ends were cut back, 1 base at V and 5 bases at J, with 9 bases in the middle. CDR3 length: 14 residues. In nucleotides, the CDR3 is TGTGCCAGCAGCTTAGCCGGCCGGGACAATGAGCAGTTCTTC. This gives the protein CASSLAGRDNEQFF. The full variable domain, in which reference TRBV11-3 and TRBJ2-1 provide the parts outside the CDR3, is EAGVVQSPRYKIIEKKQPVAFWCNPISGHNTLYWYLQNLGQGPELLIRYENEEAVDDSQLPKDRFSAERLKGVDSTLKIQPAELGDSAVYLCASSLAGRDNEQFFGPGTRLTVL.